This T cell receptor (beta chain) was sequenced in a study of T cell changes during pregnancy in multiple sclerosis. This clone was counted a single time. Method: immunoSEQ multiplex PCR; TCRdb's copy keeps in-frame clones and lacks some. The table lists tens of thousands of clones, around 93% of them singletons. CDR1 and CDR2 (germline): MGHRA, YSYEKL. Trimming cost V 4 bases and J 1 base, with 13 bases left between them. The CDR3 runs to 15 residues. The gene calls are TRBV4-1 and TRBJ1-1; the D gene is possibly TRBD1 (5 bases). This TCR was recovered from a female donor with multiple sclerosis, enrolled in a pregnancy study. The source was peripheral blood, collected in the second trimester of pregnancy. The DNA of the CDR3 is TGCGCCAGCAGCCTCTCAGGACACCAGAACACTGAAGCTTTCTTT. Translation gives CASSLSGHQNTEAFF.